This T cell receptor beta chain derives from a study of identical twins. The CDR3 is 18 residues long. TCRdb itself ran the 5' RACE reads through MiXCR, one entry per CDR3 protein. The sample has 500,000 to 550,000 distinct CDR3 sequences, under 25% seen once; the top ten hold about 0.99%. These data are also associated with another study on T cells expressing NK-cell markers. That work states: In more than 5 donors, dominant CD3+CD56+NKG2C+ clonotypes ranked among the top 10 CD8+ clonotypes.

The sequence derives from a woman between 18 and 29 years old in good health. Source material: CD4+ T cells sorted from blood. V and J are TRBV21-1 and TRBJ2-7; the table's D call of TRBD1 was not tested on the DNA. TRBV21-1 is a known pseudogene. This chain's CDR3 is CASSKEELSGTGSHEQYF. CDR3 DNA: TGTGCCAGCAGCAAAGAAGAGTTAAGCGGGACAGGTTCCCACGAGCAGTACTTC.